Following are 21 T cell receptor beta chains from one sample sequenced in a study of shared clonotypes between healthy human individuals. This table comes from immunoSEQ multiplex PCR, and its TCRdb copy is limited to in-frame clones, with some not included. The sample lists approximately 1.1 million clones; about four fifths were seen once. Sequenced material: memory CD4+ T cells from PBMCs. Described subset: CD45RA-negative fraction. The receptors originated from a man between 18 and 29 years old in good health. Some clones in this sample may be carry-over from other donors' samples.

The chain links TRBV28 to TRBJ1-5, with D possibly TRBD1 on 5 matching bases. The CDR3 runs 16 residues. Per the germline V gene, CDR1 is MDHEN and CDR2 is SYDVKM. V was trimmed by 6 bases and J by 1 base, leaving 16 bases between them. DNA of the CDR3: TGTGCCAGCAGCCCGGGGGATTTCGCCAGCAATCAGCCCCAGCATTTT. The encoded protein is CASSPGDFASNQPQHF. The whole variable domain, filled in from reference TRBV28 and TRBJ1-5, reads DVKVTQSSRYLVKRTGEKVFLECVQDMDHENMFWYRQDPGLGLRLIYFSYDVKMKEKGDIPEGYSVSREKKERFSLILESASTNQTSMYLCASSPGDFASNQPQHFGDGTRLSIL.

The chain links TRBV6-6 to TRBJ1-1, with 8 bases identical to TRBD1. V was clipped by 7 bases and J by 2 bases; unmatched bases: 6. This CDR3 is 14 amino acids long. Germline loops: CDR1 MNHNY, CDR2 SVGAGI (reference sequence). The chain's CDR3 is CASTPGQGNTEAFF. The CDR3 bases are TGTGCCAGCACCCCCGGACAGGGAAACACTGAAGCTTTCTTT.

This clone has only one observation. This chain joins TRBV4-1 and TRBJ2-7, with 11 bases matching TRBD2. The CDR3 is 16 amino acids. V was pared by 3 bases and J by 1 base, with 5 bases of the junction left unmatched. Germline CDR1 MGHRA, CDR2 YSYEKL. The CDR3 DNA reads as TGCGCCAGCAGCCAGATGGGGACTAGCGGATCCTACGAGCAGTACTTC. As protein: CASSQMGTSGSYEQYF.

This chain connects TRBV2 to TRBJ2-7; D is possibly TRBD2 (6 bases). Deletions cut 7 bases from V and 2 bases from J, with 12 bases between. CDR3 size: 13 residues. CDR1 is SNHLY and CDR2 is FYNNEI in the germline V gene. The CDR3 coding sequence is TGTGCCAGCATGGAGGGGCCTACCTACGAGCAGTACTTC. It yields the protein CASMEGPTYEQYF.

V is TRBV28 and J is TRBJ2-2; the D gene is possibly TRBD2 (6 bases). CDR1 is MDHEN and CDR2 is SYDVKM in the germline V gene. V lost 0 bases and J 1 base, leaving 6 bases between the germline ends. CDR3 length: 15 residues. CDR3 residues: CASSLWGGNTGELFF. CDR3 sequence (DNA): TGTGCCAGCAGTTTATGGGGAGGGAACACCGGGGAGCTGTTTTTT.

With regard to this clone: Additional DNA sequences in this sample encode the identical CDR3. The rearrangement links TRBV19 to TRBJ1-5; 8 bases match TRBD1. This CDR3 is 15 amino acids long. Unmatched junction bases numbered 4, after V lost 6 bases and J lost 0 bases. Germline V lookup: CDR1 LNHDA, CDR2 SQIVND (reference sequence). The CDR3 protein is CASRGQAYSNQPQHF. CDR3 coding DNA: TGTGCCAGTAGGGGACAGGCCTATAGCAATCAGCCCCAGCATTTT.

The genes are TRBV7-2 and TRBJ1-2, with unresolved D. The CDR3 sequence is 14 residues long. Germline values: CDR1 SGHTA, CDR2 FQGNSA. Trimming shortened V by 1 base and J by 4 bases, and 10 bases separated the two germline ends. CDR3 sequence: CASSLVVDPYGYTF. The CDR3 DNA follows: TGTGCCAGCAGCTTAGTAGTGGATCCCTATGGCTACACCTTC.

In its sample, this clone was seen a few times. The rearrangement joins TRBV5-1 to TRBJ2-3, with TRBD1 identical over 11 bases. The germline V gene encodes CDR1 SGHRS and CDR2 YFSETQ. The CDR3 contains 16 residues. V dropped 0 bases and J dropped 7; count of bases not matched to a gene: 7. The CDR3 spells CASSLEGQGAGNTQYF. The CDR3 coding sequence is TGCGCCAGCAGCTTGGAAGGACAGGGGGCGGGAAATACGCAGTATTTT.

The count of this clone is one. The V and J genes are TRBV5-1 and TRBJ2-7; 8 bases line up with TRBD1. CDR1 is SGHRS, CDR2 YFSETQ, per germline. The V gene end was trimmed by 7 bases and the J gene end by 5 bases; junction bases not matched to a gene: 8. This CDR3 has 13 amino acids. The chain's CDR3 is CASSTGVTDEQYF. The CDR3 DNA follows: TGCGCCAGCTCGACAGGGGTAACAGACGAGCAGTACTTC.

This chain links TRBV10-3 with TRBJ2-1; 7 bases fit TRBD2. The CDR3 totals 18 residues. V dropped 0 bases and J dropped 5; count of bases not matched to a gene: 13. Germline loops: CDR1 ENHRY, CDR2 SYGVKD. CDR3 in DNA: TGTGCCATCAGTGAGTCCCCCGGGGGGACGGGCAGGGACAATGAGCAGTTCTTC. It encodes CAISESPGGTGRDNEQFF.

On this clone itself: Just one base apart from a much larger clone, this may be a read error. The rearrangement links TRBV28 to TRBJ2-3; 11 bases are a match to TRBD2. The CDR3 sequence is 15 residues long. The V and J ends lost 6 bases and 2 bases, in that order; junction bases with no gene match: 4. The germline CDR1 and CDR2 sequences are MDHEN and SYDVKM. The CDR3 loop is CASSPTSGNTDTQYF. CDR3 DNA: TGTGCCAGCAGCCCGACTAGCGGGAACACAGATACGCAGTATTTT. The entire variable domain, with the rest obtained from reference TRBV28 and TRBJ2-3, is as follows: DVKVTQSSRYLVKRTGEKVFLECVQDMDHENMFWYRQDPGLGLRLIYFSYDVKMKEKGDIPEGYSVSREKKERFSLILESASTNQTSMYLCASSPTSGNTDTQYFGPGTRLTVL.

This clone came up a few times. This chain connects TRBV14 to TRBJ1-2; unclear D gene. V was trimmed by 5 bases and J by 0 bases, leaving 13 bases between them. The germline gives CDR1 SGHDN, CDR2 FVKESK. This CDR3 contains 15 residues. The CDR3 sequence is CASSDPLTSNYGYTF. The CDR3, as DNA: TGTGCCAGCAGCGACCCCCTCACTTCTAACTATGGCTACACCTTC.

This chain uses TRBV5-1 with TRBJ1-2; D call uncertain. From germline, CDR1 is SGHRS and CDR2 YFSETQ. With 3 bases removed from V and 4 bases from J, the gap between germline ends came to 13 bases. The CDR3 length is 14 residues. CDR3 nucleotide sequence: TGCGCCAGCAGCTCGGCTGGAGGCGGCTATGGCTACACCTTC. Protein product: CASSSAGGGYGYTF.

V is TRBV27 and J is TRBJ2-2; 10 bases match TRBD2. Germline V gene lookup returns CDR1 MNHEY and CDR2 SMNVEV (reference sequence). CDR3 length: 17 amino acids. V was clipped by 6 bases and J by 6 bases; unmatched bases: 13. The CDR3 DNA sequence: TGTGCCAGCAGCCATCTAGCGGGAGCGGTGTACCCCGGGGAGCTGTTTTTT. Translated, it gives CASSHLAGAVYPGELFF.

The V and J genes are TRBV7-2 and TRBJ2-7; maybe TRBD1 (5 bases). This CDR3 has 17 residues. Germline V gene data show CDR1 as SGHTA and CDR2 as FQGNSA. V was clipped by 3 bases and J by 0 bases, with 18 bases between them. As DNA, the CDR3 is TGTGCCAGCAGCTTTAGGGGCGCGAACCGCCCCTCCTACGAGCAGTACTTC. This sequence encodes CASSFRGANRPSYEQYF.

V is TRBV7-3 and J is TRBJ2-1, with 15 positions matching TRBD2. V lost 4 bases and J lost 7; bases outside the gene matches: 2. CDR3 length: 15 amino acids. Germline lookup yields CDR1 SGHTA and CDR2 FQGTGA. CDR3 in amino acids: CASSSGTSGRNEQFF. The CDR3 nucleotides are TGTGCCAGCAGCTCCGGGACTAGCGGGAGGAATGAGCAGTTCTTC.

The rearrangement joins TRBV14 to TRBJ1-1; tentative D call: TRBD1 (5 bases). V was clipped by 4 bases and J by 0 bases, with 12 bases between them. This CDR3 has 15 amino acids. CDR1 is SGHDN and CDR2 is FVKESK in the germline V gene. The CDR3 DNA reads TGTGCCAGCAGCCGACTGGGACGTCTGAACACTGAAGCTTTCTTT. This encodes CASSRLGRLNTEAFF.

This rearrangement joins TRBV5-1 to TRBJ2-1; 9 bases are shared with TRBD1. This CDR3 is built from 19 residues. Germline lookup yields CDR1 SGHRS and CDR2 YFSETQ. V lost 3 bases to trimming and J lost 0 bases; unmatched junction nucleotides: 13. CDR3 loop: CASSSTTGGPLSSYNEQFF. CDR3 sequence (DNA): TGCGCCAGCAGCTCCACGACAGGGGGGCCCCTAAGCTCCTACAATGAGCAGTTCTTC. Based on the CDR3 plus reference TRBV5-1 and TRBJ2-1, the full variable domain is KAGVTQTPRYLIKTRGQQVTLSCSPISGHRSVSWYQQTPGQGLQFLFEYFSETQRNKGNFPGRFSGRQFSNSRSEMNVSTLELGDSALYLCASSSTTGGPLSSYNEQFFGPGTRLTVL.

In this sample, this clone turned up a few times. The chain joins TRBV18 to TRBJ2-6, with a tentative D call TRBD1 (5 bases). Between the trimmed V and J ends, which lost 2 bases and 0 bases, there was a span of 8 bases. Germline V lookup: CDR1 KGHSH, CDR2 LQKENI. CDR3 length: 16 amino acids. Here the CDR3 reads CASSPGHLSGANVLTF. The CDR3 region has the DNA TGTGCCAGCTCACCAGGACATCTCTCTGGGGCCAACGTCCTGACTTTC. The whole variable domain, remainder taken from reference TRBV18 and TRBJ2-6, is NAGVMQNPRHLVRRRGQEARLRCSPMKGHSHVYWYRQLPEEGLKFMVYLQKENIIDESGMPKERFSAEFPKEGPSILRIQQVVRGDSAAYFCASSPGHLSGANVLTFGAGSRLTVL.

The rearrangement joins TRBV6-4 to TRBJ1-1; D is uncertain. Trimming shortened V by 8 bases and J by 6 bases, and 7 bases separated the two germline ends. Germline V CDR1 and CDR2: MRHNA, SNTAGT. The CDR3 is made up of 10 amino acids. Written as DNA, the CDR3 is TGTGCCAGCCACCAAGCTGAAGCTTTCTTT. Its translation: CASHQAEAFF.

This rearrangement joins TRBV28 to TRBJ2-7; D may be TRBD2 (5 bases). The germline gives CDR1 MDHEN, CDR2 SYDVKM. V was trimmed by 5 bases and J by 5 bases, leaving 19 bases between them. This CDR3 is 15 amino acids long. Written as DNA, the CDR3 is TGTGCCAGCAGTCCCTCCGCAGAGGGCAGTCACGAGCAGTACTTC. Translating gives CASSPSAEGSHEQYF.